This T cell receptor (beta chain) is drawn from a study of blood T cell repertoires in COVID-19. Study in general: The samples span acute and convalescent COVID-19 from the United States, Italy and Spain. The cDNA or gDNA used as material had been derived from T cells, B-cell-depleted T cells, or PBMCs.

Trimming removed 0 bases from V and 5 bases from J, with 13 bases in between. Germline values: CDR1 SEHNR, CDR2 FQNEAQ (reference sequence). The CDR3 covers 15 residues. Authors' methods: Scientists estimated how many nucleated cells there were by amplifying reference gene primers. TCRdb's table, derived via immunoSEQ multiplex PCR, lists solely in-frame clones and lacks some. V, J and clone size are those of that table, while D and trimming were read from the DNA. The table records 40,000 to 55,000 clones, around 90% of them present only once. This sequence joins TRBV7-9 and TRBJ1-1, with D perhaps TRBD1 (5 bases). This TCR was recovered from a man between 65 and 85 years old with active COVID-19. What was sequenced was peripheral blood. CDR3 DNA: TGTGCCAGCAGCTTAGCGATCACAGGTGATACTGAAGCTTTCTTT. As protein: CASSLAITGDTEAFF.